This T cell receptor (beta chain) was observed in a study of blood T cell repertoires in COVID-19. This clone occurred once. The CDR3 has 14 residues. Trimming removed 3 bases from V and 4 bases from J, with 10 bases in between. Germline V gives CDR1 LNHDA, CDR2 SQIVND (reference sequence). TCRdb's table, derived via immunoSEQ multiplex PCR, lists solely in-frame clones and lacks some. The sample shows roughly 170,000 clones, around two thirds of them seen only once. The sample consisted of peripheral blood. The TCR originated in a woman of 80 years or more with acute or convalescent COVID-19. The gene calls are TRBV19 and TRBJ1-5, with D possibly TRBD1 on 5 matching bases. CDR3 protein: CASSITGENQPQHF. The CDR3 coding sequence is TGTGCCAGTAGTATTACAGGTGAGAATCAGCCCCAGCATTTT.